The TCR beta chain under discussion was sequenced for a study of molecular identifiers for immune sequencing clone quantification (dated by TCRdb to 2016 to 2018). With respect to the entire study: For a replicate experiment, RNA from roughly 18,000 or 92,000 naive CD8 T cells was divided into five aliquots, of which four were sequenced. This methods study used CD8 T cells to benchmark TCR RNA copy counting and molecular-identifier clustering-based TCR repertoire sequencing (MIDCIRS). The paper as a whole reports these results and caveats: In CMV-specific effector cells, clones with more than 20 RNA copies contained over 99% of molecules, whereas in naive cells such clones contained under 1% of molecules. Identical TCR molecules sharing a barcode could cause highly expanded clone sizes to be underestimated. Without barcode sub-clustering, chimeric consensus sequences inflated TCR diversity; chimeras reached as high as 47%. The naive libraries included spiked-in Jurkat TCR RNA (about nine copies' worth), and this Jurkat TCR RNA is not part of the donor repertoire. Modeling estimated around 3.2 recovered TCR RNA copies per cell, compared with about 10 by digital PCR, which implies about 30% capture efficiency. Spiked-in Jurkat TCR RNA equivalent to a single cell was reported to be detectable even among one million naive CD8 T cells.

Ten or more counts support this clonotype. This clone's antigen is unknown. No quality values exist for individual bases; no much larger clone is one base distant. The protocol used for the library was PCR. The sample was run on an Illumina HiSeq 4000. Preparation of bulk TCR libraries followed a previously described approach, with the TCR primers listed in Table S5. Total RNA was purified with the Qiagen AllPrep DNA/RNA kit. Before any analysis, reads coming from multiple sequencing runs of the same library were combined into one pool. In the paper's pipeline: Reads were retained only if an exact TCR constant sequence was present, and the retained reads were trimmed to 150 nt and grouped according to their 12-nt molecular barcodes. Reads in each barcode group were sub-clustered using a 15% Levenshtein threshold, and a quality-weighted consensus sequence was built for each RNA molecule. Non-functional sequences were excluded, and lower-count sequences lying one edit away from another sequence were also excluded. On the basis of fitting two negative binomial distributions, barcode sub-clusters with fewer than 20% of the maximum read count were discarded. The public reads were reanalyzed by TCRdb: fastp trimming at Q25, MiXCR alignment, in-frame beta chains only. All rows with the same CDR3 protein become a single entry with the most common DNA and genes. The V and J calls were not made by the authors but by TCRdb's processing. Within this sample are tens of thousands of distinct CDR3 sequences, with 19% of them counted one time only. The top ten constitute less than 1.2% of the sample.

V is clipped by 5 bases and J by 3 bases, and the sequence between their germline boundaries is 13 bases long. Inclusive of the bounding cysteine and phenylalanine, the CDR3 is 14 residues long. The kept DNA is CDR3 alone, 42 bases in frame from the first base. Libraries of naive CD8 T cells were generated from roughly 20,000 to 1,000,000 sorted cells, with 10%, 30% or 50% of the purified RNA used. On a BD FACSAria II, naive CD8 T cells were FACS-sorted as CD8+CD4-CCR7+CD45RA+ and collected into RLT Plus buffer. To test detection sensitivity, Jurkat RNA equivalent to more than 9 TCR copies was spiked into samples of about 19,000-1,100,000 naive CD8 T cells. Enrichment of CD8 T cells was done with RosetteSep CD8+ T Cell Enrichment Cocktail plus Ficoll-Paque, and ACK red cell lysis came afterward.

The origin of this receptor is a human donor in good health. Some libraries in this study had Jurkat cell RNA spiked in. The sequence is built from TRBV12-3 or TRBV12-4 and TRBJ2-5; the D region possibly corresponds to TRBD2 (5 bases align). The sequenced sample consisted of naive CD8+ T cells from blood, with Jurkat cell RNA spiked in. This specimen's cell subset or site label, per the study, means: FACS-sorted CD8+CD4-CCR7+CD45RA+ naive T cells. Here is the DNA: TGTGCCAGCAGTACACTCGAGGAGGAAGAGACCCAGTACTTC. Translation gives CASSTLEEEETQYF.